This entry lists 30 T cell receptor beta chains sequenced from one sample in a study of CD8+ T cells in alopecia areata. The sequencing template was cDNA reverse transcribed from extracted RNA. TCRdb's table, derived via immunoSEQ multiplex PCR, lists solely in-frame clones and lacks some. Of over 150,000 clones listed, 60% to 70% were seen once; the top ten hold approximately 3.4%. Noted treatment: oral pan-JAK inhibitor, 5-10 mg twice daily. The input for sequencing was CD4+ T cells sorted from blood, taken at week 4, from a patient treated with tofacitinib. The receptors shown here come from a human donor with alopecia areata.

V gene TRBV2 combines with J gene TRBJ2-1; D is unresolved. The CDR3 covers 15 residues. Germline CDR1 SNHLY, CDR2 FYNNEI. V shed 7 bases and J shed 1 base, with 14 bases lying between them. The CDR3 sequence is CASKLLDPSYNEQFF. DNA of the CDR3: TGTGCCAGCAAGCTGTTAGACCCTTCCTACAATGAGCAGTTCTTC.

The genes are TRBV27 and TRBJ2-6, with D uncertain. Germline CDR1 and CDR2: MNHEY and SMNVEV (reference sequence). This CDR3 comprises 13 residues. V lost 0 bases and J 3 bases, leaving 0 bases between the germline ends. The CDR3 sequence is CASSLSGANVLTF. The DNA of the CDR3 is TGTGCCAGCAGTTTATCTGGGGCCAACGTCCTGACTTTC.

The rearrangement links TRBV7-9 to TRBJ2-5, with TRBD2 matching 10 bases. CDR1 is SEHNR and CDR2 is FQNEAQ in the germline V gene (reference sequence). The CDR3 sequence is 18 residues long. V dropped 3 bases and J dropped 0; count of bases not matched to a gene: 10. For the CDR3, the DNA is TGTGCCAGCAGCTTCGCTCTAGCGGGGGATCTGTACCAAGAGACCCAGTACTTC. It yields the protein CASSFALAGDLYQETQYF.

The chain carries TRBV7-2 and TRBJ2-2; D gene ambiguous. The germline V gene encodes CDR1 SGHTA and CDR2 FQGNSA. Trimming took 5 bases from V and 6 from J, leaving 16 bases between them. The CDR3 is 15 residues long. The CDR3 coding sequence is TGTGCCAGCAGCCTAGAGGTTTGGGGATCCGGGGAGCTGTTTTTT. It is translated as CASSLEVWGSGELFF.

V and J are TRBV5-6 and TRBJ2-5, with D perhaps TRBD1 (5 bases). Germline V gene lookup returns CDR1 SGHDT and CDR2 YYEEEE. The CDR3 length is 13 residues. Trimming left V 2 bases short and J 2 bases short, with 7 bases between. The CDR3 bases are TGTGCCAGCAGCTTTGACAGACAAGAGACCCAGTACTTC. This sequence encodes CASSFDRQETQYF.

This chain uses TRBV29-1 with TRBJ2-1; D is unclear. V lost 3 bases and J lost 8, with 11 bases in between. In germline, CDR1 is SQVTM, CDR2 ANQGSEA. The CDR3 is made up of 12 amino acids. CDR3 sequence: CSVDVGRDEQFF. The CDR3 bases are TGCAGCGTTGATGTCGGTCGGGATGAGCAGTTCTTC.

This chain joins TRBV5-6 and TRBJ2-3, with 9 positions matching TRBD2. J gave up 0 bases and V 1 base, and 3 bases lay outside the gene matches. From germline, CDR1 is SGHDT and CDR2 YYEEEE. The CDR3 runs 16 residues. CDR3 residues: CASSLRLAGSTDTQYF. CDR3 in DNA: TGTGCCAGCAGCTTGCGGCTAGCGGGGAGCACAGATACGCAGTATTTT.

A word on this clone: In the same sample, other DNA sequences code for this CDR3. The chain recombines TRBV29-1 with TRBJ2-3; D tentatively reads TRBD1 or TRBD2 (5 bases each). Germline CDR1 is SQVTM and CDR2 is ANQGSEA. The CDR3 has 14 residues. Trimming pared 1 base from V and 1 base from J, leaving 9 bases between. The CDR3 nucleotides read TGCAGCGTTGAAGGAAGAGGGGGCACAGATACGCAGTATTTT. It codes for CSVEGRGGTDTQYF.

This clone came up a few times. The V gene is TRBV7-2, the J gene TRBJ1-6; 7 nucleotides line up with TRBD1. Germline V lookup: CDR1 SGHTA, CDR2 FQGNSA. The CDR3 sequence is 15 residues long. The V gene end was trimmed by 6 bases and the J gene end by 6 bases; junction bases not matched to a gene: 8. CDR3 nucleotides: TGTGCCAGCAGATACGTGGACAGGCGTAATTCACCCCTCCACTTT. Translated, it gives CASRYVDRRNSPLHF.

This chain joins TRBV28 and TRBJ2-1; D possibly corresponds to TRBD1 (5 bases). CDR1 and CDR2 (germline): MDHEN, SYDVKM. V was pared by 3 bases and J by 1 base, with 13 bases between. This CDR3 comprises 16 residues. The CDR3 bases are TGTGCCAGCAGTTTTATGGACACCGCTTCCTACAATGAGCAGTTCTTC. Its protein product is CASSFMDTASYNEQFF.

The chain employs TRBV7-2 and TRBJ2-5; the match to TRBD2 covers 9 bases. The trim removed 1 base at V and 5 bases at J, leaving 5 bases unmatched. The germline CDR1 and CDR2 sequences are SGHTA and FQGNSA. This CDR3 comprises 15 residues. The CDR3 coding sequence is TGTGCCAGCAGCTTAGTCGGGACTAGCACCGAGACCCAGTACTTC. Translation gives CASSLVGTSTETQYF.

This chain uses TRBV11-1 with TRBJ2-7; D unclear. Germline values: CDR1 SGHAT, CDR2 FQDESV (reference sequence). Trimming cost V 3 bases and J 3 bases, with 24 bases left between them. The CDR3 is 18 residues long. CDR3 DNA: TGTGCCAGCAGCTTTCGTCCTTCCGGGCGGAGCAACCACTACGAGCAGTACTTC. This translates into CASSFRPSGRSNHYEQYF.

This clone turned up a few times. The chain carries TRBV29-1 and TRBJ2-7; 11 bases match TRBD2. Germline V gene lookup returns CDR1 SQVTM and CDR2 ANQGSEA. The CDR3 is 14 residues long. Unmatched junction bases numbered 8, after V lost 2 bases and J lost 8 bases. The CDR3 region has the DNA TGCAGCGTTGAACTTCGGCTAGCGGGGGGTCAGCAGTACTTC. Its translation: CSVELRLAGGQQYF.

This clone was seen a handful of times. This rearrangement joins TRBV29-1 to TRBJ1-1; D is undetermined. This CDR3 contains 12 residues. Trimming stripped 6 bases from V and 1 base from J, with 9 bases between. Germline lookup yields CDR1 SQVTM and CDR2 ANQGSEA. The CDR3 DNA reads TGCAGCGTCAAGAGACCGAACACTGAAGCTTTCTTT. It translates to CSVKRPNTEAFF.

The CDR3 is CASSLDRVETQYF. CDR3 bases: TGTGCCAGCAGCTTGGACAGGGTTGAGACCCAGTACTTC. This chain uses TRBV7-9 with TRBJ2-5; 8 positions agree with TRBD1. The trim removed 3 bases at V and 5 bases at J, leaving 2 bases unmatched. Germline V CDR1 and CDR2: SEHNR, FQNEAQ (reference sequence). This CDR3 has 13 residues.

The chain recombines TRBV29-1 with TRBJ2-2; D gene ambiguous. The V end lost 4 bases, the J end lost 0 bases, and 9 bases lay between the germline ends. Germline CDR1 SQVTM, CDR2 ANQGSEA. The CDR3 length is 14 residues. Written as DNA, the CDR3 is TGCAGCGTTGGTTTACGGACGAACACCGGGGAGCTGTTTTTT. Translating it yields CSVGLRTNTGELFF.

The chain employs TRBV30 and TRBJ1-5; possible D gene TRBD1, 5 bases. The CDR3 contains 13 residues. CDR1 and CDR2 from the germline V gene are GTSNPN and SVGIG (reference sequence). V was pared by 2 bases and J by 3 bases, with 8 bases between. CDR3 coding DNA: TGTGCCTGGAGTCAGGGCCACAATCAGCCCCAGCATTTT. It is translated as CAWSQGHNQPQHF. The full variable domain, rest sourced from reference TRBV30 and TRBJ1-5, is SQTIHQWPATLVQPVGSPLSLECTVEGTSNPNLYWYRQAAGRGLQLLFYSVGIGQISSEVPQNLSASRPQDRQFILSSKKLLLSDSGFYLCAWSQGHNQPQHFGDGTRLSIL.

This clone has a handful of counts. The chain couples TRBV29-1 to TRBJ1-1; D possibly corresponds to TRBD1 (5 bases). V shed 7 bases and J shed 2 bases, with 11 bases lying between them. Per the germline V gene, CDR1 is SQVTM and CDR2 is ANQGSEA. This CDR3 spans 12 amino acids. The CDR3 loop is CSGDSGNTEAFF. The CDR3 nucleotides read TGCAGCGGGGACTCTGGTAACACTGAAGCTTTCTTT.

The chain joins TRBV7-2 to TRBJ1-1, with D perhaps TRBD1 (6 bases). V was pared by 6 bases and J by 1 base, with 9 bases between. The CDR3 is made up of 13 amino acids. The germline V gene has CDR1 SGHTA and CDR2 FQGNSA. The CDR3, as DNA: TGTGCCAGCAGTCAGGGGCCGAACACTGAAGCTTTCTTT. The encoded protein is CASSQGPNTEAFF.

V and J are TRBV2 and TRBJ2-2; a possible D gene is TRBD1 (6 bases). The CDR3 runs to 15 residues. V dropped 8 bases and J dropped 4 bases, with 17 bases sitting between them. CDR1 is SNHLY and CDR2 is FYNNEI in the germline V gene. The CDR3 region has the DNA TGTGCCAGCGCCAAACAGGGATCGGGCACCGGGGAGCTGTTTTTT. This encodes CASAKQGSGTGELFF.

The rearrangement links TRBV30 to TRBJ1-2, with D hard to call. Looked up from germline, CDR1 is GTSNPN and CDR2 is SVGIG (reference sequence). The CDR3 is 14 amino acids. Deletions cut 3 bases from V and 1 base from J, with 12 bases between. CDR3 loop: CAWSPGSFNYGYTF. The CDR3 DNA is TGTGCCTGGAGCCCCGGGAGTTTTAACTATGGCTACACCTTC.

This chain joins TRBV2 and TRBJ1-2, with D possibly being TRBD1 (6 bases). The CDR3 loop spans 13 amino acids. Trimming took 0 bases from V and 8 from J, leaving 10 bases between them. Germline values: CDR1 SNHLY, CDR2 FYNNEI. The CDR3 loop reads CASSEASDRGYTF. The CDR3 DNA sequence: TGTGCCAGCAGTGAAGCGTCCGACAGGGGCTACACCTTC. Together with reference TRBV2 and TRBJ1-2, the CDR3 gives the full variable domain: EPEVTQTPSHQVTQMGQEVILRCVPISNHLYFYWYRQILGQKVEFLVSFYNNEISEKSEIFDDQFSVERPDGSNFTLKIRSTKLEDSAMYFCASSEASDRGYTFGSGTRLTVV.

The CDR3: CASTERQGNQPQHF. CDR3 in DNA: TGTGCCAGTACCGAGCGACAGGGCAATCAGCCCCAGCATTTT. This chain connects TRBV19 to TRBJ1-5; possible D gene TRBD1, 6 bases. This CDR3 spans 14 amino acids. Deletions cut 7 bases from V and 2 bases from J, with 12 bases between. The V gene's germline CDR1 is LNHDA and CDR2 SQIVND (reference sequence).

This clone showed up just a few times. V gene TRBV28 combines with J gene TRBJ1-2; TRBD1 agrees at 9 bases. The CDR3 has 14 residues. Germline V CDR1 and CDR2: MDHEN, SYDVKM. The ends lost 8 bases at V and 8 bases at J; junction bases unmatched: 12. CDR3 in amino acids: CASSTRGQGGGYTF. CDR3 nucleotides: TGTGCCAGCTCGACGAGGGGACAGGGTGGAGGCTACACCTTC.

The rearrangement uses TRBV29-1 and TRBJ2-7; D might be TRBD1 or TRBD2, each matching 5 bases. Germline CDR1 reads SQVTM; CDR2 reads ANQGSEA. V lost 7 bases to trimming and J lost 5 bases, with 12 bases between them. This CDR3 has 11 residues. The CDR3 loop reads CSGTLSDEQYF. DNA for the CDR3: TGCAGCGGGACACTTAGCGACGAGCAGTACTTC.

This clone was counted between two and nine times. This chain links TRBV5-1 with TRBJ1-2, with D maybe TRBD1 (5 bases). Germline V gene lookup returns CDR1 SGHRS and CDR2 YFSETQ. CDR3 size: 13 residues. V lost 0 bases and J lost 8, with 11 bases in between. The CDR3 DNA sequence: TGCGCCAGCAGCTTGGGAGCAGGGAGCGGCTACACCTTC. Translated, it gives CASSLGAGSGYTF.

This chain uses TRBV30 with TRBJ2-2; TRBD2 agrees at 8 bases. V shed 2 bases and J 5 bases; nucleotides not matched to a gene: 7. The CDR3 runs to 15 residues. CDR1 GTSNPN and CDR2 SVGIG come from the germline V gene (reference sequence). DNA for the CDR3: TGTGCCTGGAGTAACCAGCGGGGGCGGACCGGGGAGCTGTTTTTT. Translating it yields CAWSNQRGRTGELFF.

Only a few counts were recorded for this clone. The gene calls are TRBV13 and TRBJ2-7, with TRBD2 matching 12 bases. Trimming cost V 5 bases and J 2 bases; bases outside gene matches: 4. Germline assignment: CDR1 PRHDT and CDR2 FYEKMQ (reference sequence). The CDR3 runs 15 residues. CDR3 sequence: CASSLTSGGTYEQYF. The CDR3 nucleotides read TGTGCCAGCAGCCTGACTAGCGGGGGAACCTACGAGCAGTACTTC.

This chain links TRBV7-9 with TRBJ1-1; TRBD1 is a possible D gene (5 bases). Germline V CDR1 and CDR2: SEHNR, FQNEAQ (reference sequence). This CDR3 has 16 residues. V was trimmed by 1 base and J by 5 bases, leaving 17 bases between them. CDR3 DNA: TGTGCCAGCAGCTTAGGTGAGGGGTTGAGAGAGACTGAAGCTTTCTTT. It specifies CASSLGEGLRETEAFF.

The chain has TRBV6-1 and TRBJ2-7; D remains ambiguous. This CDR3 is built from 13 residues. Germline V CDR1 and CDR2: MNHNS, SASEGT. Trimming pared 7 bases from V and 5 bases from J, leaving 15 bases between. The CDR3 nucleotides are TGTGCCAGCATTGGCTCTACCTACGACGAGCAGTACTTC. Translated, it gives CASIGSTYDEQYF.